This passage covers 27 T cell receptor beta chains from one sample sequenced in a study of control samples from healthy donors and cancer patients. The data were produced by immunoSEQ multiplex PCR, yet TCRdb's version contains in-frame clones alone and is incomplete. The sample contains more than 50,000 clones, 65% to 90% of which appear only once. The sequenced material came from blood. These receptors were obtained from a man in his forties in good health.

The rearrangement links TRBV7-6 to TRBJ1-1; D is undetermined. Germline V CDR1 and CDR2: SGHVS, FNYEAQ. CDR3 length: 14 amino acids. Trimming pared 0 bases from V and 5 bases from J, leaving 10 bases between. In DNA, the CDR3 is TGTGCCAGCAGCTTAGCAGGCGGGCAGACTGAAGCTTTCTTT. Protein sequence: CASSLAGGQTEAFF.

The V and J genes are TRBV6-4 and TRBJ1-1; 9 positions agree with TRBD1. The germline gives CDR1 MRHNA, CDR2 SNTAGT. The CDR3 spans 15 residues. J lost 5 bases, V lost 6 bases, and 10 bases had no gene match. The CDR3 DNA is TGTGCCAGCAGGCCCAACAGGGGGCAGGGGACTGAAGCTTTCTTT. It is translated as CASRPNRGQGTEAFF.

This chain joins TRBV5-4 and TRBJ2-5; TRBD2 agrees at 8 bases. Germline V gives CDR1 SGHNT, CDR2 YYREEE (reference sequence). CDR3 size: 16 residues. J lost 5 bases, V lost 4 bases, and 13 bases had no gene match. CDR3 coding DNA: TGTGCCAGCAGCGCCCTTGGGAGCGGGAGATACGAGACCCAGTACTTC. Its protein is CASSALGSGRYETQYF.

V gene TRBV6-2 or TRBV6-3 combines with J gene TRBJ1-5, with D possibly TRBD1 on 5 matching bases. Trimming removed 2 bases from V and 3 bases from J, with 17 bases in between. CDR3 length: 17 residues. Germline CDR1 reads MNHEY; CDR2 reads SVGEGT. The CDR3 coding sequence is TGTGCCAGCAGTTACAGTCAGGGCAGTAGGGCCAATCAGCCCCAGCATTTT. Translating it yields CASSYSQGSRANQPQHF.

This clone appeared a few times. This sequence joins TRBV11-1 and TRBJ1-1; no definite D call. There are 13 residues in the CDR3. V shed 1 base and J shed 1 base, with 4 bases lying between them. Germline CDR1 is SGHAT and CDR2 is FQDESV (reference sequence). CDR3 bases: TGTGCCAGCAGCTTAGGCCCGAACACTGAAGCTTTCTTT. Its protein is CASSLGPNTEAFF.

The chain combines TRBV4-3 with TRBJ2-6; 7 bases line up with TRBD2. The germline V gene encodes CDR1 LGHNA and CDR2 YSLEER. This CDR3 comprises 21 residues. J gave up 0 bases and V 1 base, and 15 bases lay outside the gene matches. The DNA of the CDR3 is TGCGCCAGCAGCCAAGTAATCCAGCGGGACCACCATTCCTCTGGGGCCAACGTCCTGACTTTC. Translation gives CASSQVIQRDHHSSGANVLTF.

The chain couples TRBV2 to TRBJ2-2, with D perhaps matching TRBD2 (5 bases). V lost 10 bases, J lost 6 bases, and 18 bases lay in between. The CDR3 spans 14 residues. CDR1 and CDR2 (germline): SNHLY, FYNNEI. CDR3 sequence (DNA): TGTGCCACCTTAGGTAGCGACTTGGCCGGGGAGCTGTTTTTT. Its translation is CATLGSDLAGELFF.

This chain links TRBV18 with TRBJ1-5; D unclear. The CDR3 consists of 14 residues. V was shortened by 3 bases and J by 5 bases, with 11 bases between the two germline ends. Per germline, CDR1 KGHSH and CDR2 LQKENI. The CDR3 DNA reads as TGTGCCAGCTCACCGAATCACGCCTATCAGCCCCAGCATTTT. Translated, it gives CASSPNHAYQPQHF.

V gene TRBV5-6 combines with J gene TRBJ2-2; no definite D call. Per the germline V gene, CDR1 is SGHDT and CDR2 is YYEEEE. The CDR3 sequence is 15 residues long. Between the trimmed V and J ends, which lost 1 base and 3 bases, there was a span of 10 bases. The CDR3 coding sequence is TGTGCCAGCAGCTTGTTACAGCTCTACACCGGGGAGCTGTTTTTT. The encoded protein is CASSLLQLYTGELFF.

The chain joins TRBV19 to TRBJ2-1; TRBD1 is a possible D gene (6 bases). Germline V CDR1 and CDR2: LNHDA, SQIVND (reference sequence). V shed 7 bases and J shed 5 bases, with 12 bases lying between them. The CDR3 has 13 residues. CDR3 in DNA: TGTGCCAGTACAGGGACAATCAACAATGAGCAGTTCTTC. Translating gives CASTGTINNEQFF.

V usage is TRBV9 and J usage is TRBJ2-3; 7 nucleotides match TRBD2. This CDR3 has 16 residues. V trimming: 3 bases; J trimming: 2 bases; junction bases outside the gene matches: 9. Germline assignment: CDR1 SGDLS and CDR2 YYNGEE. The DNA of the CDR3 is TGTGCCAGCAGCGAAAAGAGGGAGGGGCACACAGATACGCAGTATTTT. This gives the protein CASSEKREGHTDTQYF.

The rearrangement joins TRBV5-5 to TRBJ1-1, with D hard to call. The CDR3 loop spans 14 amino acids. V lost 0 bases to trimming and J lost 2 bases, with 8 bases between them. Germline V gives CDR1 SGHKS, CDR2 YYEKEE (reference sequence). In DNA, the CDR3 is TGTGCCAGCAGCTTGGGGCTTGGAAACACTGAAGCTTTCTTT. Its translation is CASSLGLGNTEAFF.

The CDR3 DNA reads TGTGCCAGCAGTTTCGGGGGAGGGACTGAAGCTTTCTTT. Translating gives CASSFGGGTEAFF. The chain combines TRBV12-3 or TRBV12-4 with TRBJ1-1; D is perhaps TRBD1 (5 bases). The V end was cut by 3 bases, the J end by 5 bases, with 10 bases between. The CDR3 runs to 13 residues.

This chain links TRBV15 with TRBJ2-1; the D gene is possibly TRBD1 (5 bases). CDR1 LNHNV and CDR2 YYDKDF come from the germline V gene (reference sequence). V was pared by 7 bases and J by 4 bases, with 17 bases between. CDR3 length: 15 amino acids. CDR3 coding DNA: TGTGCCACCAACCCCGGTGTCAGGGATTACAATGAGCAGTTCTTC. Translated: CATNPGVRDYNEQFF.

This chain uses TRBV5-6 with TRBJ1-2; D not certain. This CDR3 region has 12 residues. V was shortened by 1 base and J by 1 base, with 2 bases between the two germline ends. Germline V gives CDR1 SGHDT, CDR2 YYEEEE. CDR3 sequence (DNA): TGTGCCAGCAGCTTGAGTAACTATGGCTACACCTTC. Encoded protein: CASSLSNYGYTF.

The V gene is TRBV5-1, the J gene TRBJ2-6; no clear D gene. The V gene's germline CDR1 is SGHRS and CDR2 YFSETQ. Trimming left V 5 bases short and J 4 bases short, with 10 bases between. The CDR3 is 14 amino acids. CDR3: CASSLGSGANVLTF. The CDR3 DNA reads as TGCGCCAGCAGTTTAGGTTCCGGGGCCAACGTCCTGACTTTC.

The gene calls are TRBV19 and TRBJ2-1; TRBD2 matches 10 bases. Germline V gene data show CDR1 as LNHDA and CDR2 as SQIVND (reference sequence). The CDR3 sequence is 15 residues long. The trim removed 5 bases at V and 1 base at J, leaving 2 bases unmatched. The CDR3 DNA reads TGTGCCAGTAGTCTAGCGGGAGTATCCTACAATGAGCAGTTCTTC. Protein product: CASSLAGVSYNEQFF.

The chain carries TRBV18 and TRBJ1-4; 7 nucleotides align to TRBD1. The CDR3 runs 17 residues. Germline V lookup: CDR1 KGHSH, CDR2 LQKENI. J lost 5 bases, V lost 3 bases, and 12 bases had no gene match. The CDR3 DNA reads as TGTGCCAGCTCACCCGGACCAGGGACAGCCCCAAATGAAAAACTGTTTTTT. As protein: CASSPGPGTAPNEKLFF.

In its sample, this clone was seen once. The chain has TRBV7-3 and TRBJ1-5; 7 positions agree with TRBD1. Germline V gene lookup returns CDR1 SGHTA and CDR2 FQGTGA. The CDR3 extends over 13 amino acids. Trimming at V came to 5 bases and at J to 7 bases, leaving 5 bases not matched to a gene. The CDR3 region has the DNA TGTGCCAGCAGCCCGGACAGGAAGCAGCCCCAGCATTTT. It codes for CASSPDRKQPQHF.

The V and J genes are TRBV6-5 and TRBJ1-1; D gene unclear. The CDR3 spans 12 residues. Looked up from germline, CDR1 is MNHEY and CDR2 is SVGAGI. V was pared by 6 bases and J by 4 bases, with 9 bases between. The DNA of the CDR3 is TGTGCCAGCAGCCGAGGCGTCACTGAAGCTTTCTTT. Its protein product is CASSRGVTEAFF.

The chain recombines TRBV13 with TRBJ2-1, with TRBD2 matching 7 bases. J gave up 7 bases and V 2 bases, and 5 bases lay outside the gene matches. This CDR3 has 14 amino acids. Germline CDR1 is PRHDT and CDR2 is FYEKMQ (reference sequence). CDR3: CASSLSGTSNEQFF. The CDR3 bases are TGTGCCAGCAGCTTAAGCGGGACTTCAAATGAGCAGTTCTTC.

The CDR3 coding sequence is TGTGCCAGCACGCACGGGGGAGGGGAGCAGTTCTTC. Amino acids: CASTHGGGEQFF. The chain is built from TRBV27 and TRBJ2-1; 7 bases agree with TRBD2. Germline lookup yields CDR1 MNHEY and CDR2 SMNVEV (reference sequence). V trimming: 7 bases; J trimming: 10 bases; junction bases outside the gene matches: 7. The CDR3 is made up of 12 amino acids.

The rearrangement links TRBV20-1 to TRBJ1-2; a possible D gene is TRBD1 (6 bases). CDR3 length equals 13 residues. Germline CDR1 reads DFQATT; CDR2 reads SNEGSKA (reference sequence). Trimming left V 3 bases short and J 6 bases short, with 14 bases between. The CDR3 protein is CSASPGAVDGYTF. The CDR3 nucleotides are TGCAGTGCTAGTCCGGGGGCGGTAGATGGCTACACCTTC.

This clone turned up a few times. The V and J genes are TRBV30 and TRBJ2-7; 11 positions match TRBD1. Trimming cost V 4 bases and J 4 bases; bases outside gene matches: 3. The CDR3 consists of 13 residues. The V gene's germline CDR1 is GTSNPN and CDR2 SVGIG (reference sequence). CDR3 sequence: CAWKGDRGYEQYF. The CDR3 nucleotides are TGTGCCTGGAAGGGGGACAGGGGGTACGAGCAGTACTTC.

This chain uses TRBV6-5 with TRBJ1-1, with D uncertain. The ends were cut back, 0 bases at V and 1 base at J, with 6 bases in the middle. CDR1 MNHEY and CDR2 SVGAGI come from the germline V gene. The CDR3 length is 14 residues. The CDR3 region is CASSYSRPNTEAFF. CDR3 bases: TGTGCCAGCAGTTACTCTCGACCGAACACTGAAGCTTTCTTT.

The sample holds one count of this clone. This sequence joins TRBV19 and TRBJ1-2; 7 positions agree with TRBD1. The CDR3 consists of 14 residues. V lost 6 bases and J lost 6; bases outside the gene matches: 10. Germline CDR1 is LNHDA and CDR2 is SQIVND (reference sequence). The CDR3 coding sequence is TGTGCCAGTAGCTTACGGGTAGGGGGCGATGGCTACACCTTC. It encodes CASSLRVGGDGYTF.

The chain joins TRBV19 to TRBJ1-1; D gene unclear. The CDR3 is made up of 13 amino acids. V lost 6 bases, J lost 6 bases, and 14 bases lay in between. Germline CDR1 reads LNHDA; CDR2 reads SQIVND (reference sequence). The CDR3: CASRLDGRPEAFF. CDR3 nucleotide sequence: TGTGCCAGTAGACTCGACGGACGCCCTGAAGCTTTCTTT.